Shown below are 25 T cell receptor beta chains from a single sample sequenced in a study of T cells in Graves' hyperthyroidism and ophthalmopathy. Amplification targeted TCR beta CDR3 regions from RNA transcripts. An initial round of RT-PCR targeting the TCR CDR3 relied on the HTBI primer set. MiXCR, run by TCRdb on the multiplex PCR reads, gives a single entry per CDR3 protein. The sample has 250,000 to 350,000 distinct CDR3 sequences, roughly 17% seen once; the top ten hold around 33%. Sample: blood. The receptors shown here come from a man between 25 and 39 years old with Graves' hyperthyroidism.

A word on this clonotype: A much larger clone lies a single base off, so this may be a read error. The gene calls are TRBV7-3 and TRBJ2-5, with 8 positions matching TRBD2. Germline loops: CDR1 SGHTA, CDR2 FQGTGA. The CDR3 contains 15 residues. The CDR3 is CASSSAGGRQEAQYF. CDR3 bases: TGTGCCAGCAGCTCCGCGGGAGGAAGGCAAGAGGCCCAGTACTTC.

The chain joins TRBV20-1 to TRBJ2-7, with 9 nucleotides matching TRBD2. The trim removed 3 bases at V and 7 bases at J, leaving 10 bases unmatched. Looked up from germline, CDR1 is DFQATT and CDR2 is SNEGSKA (reference sequence). The CDR3 has 14 residues. CDR3 coding DNA: TGCAGTGCTAGTGGGGGTAGCGGGAGCTGGGAGCAGTACTTC. It specifies CSASGGSGSWEQYF.

In its sample, this clonotype was seen a few times. The rearrangement links TRBV6-1 to TRBJ1-5, with 9 nucleotides matching TRBD1. J was trimmed by 0 bases and V by 8 bases; bases with no gene match: 17. Germline assignment: CDR1 MNHNS and CDR2 SASEGT. The CDR3 is made up of 19 amino acids. The CDR3 spells CASAINRDRDTYSNQPQHF. Here the CDR3 DNA reads TGTGCCAGCGCAATAAACCGGGACAGGGACACCTATAGCAATCAGCCCCAGCATTTT.

This clonotype has just a few counts. This chain uses TRBV4-1 with TRBJ2-7; D gene unclear. Trimming left V 2 bases short and J 3 bases short, with 23 bases between. This CDR3 region has 18 residues. The germline CDR1 and CDR2 sequences are MGHRA and YSYEKL. The CDR3 DNA reads TGCGCCAGCAGCCAACGTATCACTCCGGTGGGAACTTTCTACGAGCAGTACTTC. It codes for CASSQRITPVGTFYEQYF.

The rearrangement joins TRBV6-1 to TRBJ1-5; the match to TRBD1 covers 7 bases. Germline assignment: CDR1 MNHNS and CDR2 SASEGT. With 6 bases clipped from V and 7 bases from J, the junction kept 6 bases outside the gene matches. This CDR3 contains 13 residues. This CDR3 reads CASRDREGQPQHF. In DNA form, the CDR3 reads TGTGCCAGCAGAGACAGGGAAGGCCAGCCCCAGCATTTT.

This clonotype has a count of ten or more. The chain recombines TRBV15 with TRBJ1-5; D is possibly TRBD1 (5 bases). The CDR3 is 15 residues long. Germline lookup yields CDR1 LNHNV and CDR2 YYDKDF (reference sequence). The ends were cut back, 1 base at V and 0 bases at J, with 7 bases in the middle. The CDR3 bases are TGTGCCACCAGCAGAGGCAGGGATAGCAATCAGCCCCAGCATTTT. This translates into CATSRGRDSNQPQHF.

Ten or more counts support this clonotype. The V and J genes are TRBV29-1 and TRBJ2-5, with 9 nucleotides matching TRBD1. Per germline, CDR1 SQVTM and CDR2 ANQGSEA. The CDR3 runs to 12 residues. V was pared by 7 bases and J by 4 bases, with 4 bases of the junction left unmatched. CDR3: CSAYRGRETQYF. CDR3 sequence (DNA): TGCAGCGCTTACAGGGGGCGAGAGACCCAGTACTTC.

The chain has TRBV20-1 and TRBJ2-3; unclear D gene. Trimming took off 6 bases at V and 2 bases at J, with 12 bases between the two ends. CDR1 is DFQATT and CDR2 is SNEGSKA in the germline V gene (reference sequence). CDR3 length: 13 residues. The CDR3 here is CSAGMGFTDTQYF. As DNA, the CDR3 is TGCAGTGCGGGAATGGGCTTCACAGATACGCAGTATTTT.

This clonotype was recorded many times. CDR3 in amino acids: CSARAGGLVSDTQYF. As DNA, the CDR3 is TGCAGTGCTAGAGCTGGGGGACTAGTTTCAGATACGCAGTATTTT. The chain uses TRBV20-1 and TRBJ2-3; 8 positions match TRBD2. This CDR3 is 15 amino acids long. V trimming: 1 base; J trimming: 4 bases; junction bases outside the gene matches: 7. Germline-derived CDR1 and CDR2 are DFQATT and SNEGSKA (reference sequence).

The sample holds many counts of this clonotype. The chain joins TRBV30 to TRBJ2-5; no firm D call. The germline V gene has CDR1 GTSNPN and CDR2 SVGIG (reference sequence). The V end was cut by 6 bases, the J end by 2 bases, with 4 bases between. The CDR3 consists of 10 residues. Written as DNA, the CDR3 is TGTGCCTGCGGACAAGAGACCCAGTACTTC. It encodes CACGQETQYF.

Comment on this clonotype: This clone may be a read error of a much larger clone one base away. The chain employs TRBV29-1 and TRBJ2-7, with a weak D call TRBD1 (6 bases). This CDR3 has 14 amino acids. Germline V gene lookup returns CDR1 SQVTM and CDR2 ANQGSEA. The DNA for the CDR3 is TGCGGCGTTGTGCCAGGGGCGTCTCGGCACGAGCAGTACTTC. Amino acid sequence: CGVVPGASRHEQYF.

In this sample, this clonotype turned up many times. This chain joins TRBV20-1 and TRBJ1-1; TRBD1 is a possible D gene (5 bases). The CDR3 sequence is 13 residues long. Deletions cut 5 bases from V and 4 bases from J, with 14 bases between. Germline V gene sequence: CDR1 DFQATT, CDR2 SNEGSKA (reference sequence). The CDR3 is CSARGGGVTEAFF. DNA of the CDR3: TGCAGTGCTCGGGGGGGAGGGGTCACTGAAGCTTTCTTT.

V usage is TRBV18 and J usage is TRBJ2-1; tentative D call: TRBD1 (5 bases). V was clipped by 3 bases and J by 8 bases, with 17 bases between them. Germline CDR1 and CDR2: KGHSH and LQKENI. The CDR3 totals 15 residues. CDR3 sequence: CASSPGRVDWDEQFF. Here the CDR3 DNA reads TGTGCCAGCTCACCGGGCAGGGTAGATTGGGATGAGCAGTTCTTC. The full variable domain, rest sourced from reference TRBV18 and TRBJ2-1, is NAGVMQNPRHLVRRRGQEARLRCSPMKGHSHVYWYRQLPEEGLKFMVYLQKENIIDESGMPKERFSAEFPKEGPSILRIQQVVRGDSAAYFCASSPGRVDWDEQFFGPGTRLTVL.

This clonotype was seen a handful of times. This chain links TRBV7-2 with TRBJ1-4; perhaps TRBD1 as D (6 bases). CDR1 and CDR2 (germline): SGHTA, FQGNSA. The CDR3 consists of 14 residues. The V gene lost 1 base and the J gene lost 11 bases, with 14 bases spanning the gap. The CDR3 protein is CASSLDRNRDKLFF. CDR3 bases: TGTGCCAGCAGCTTAGACCGGAACAGGGATAAACTGTTTTTT.

This clonotype was recorded many times. The chain combines TRBV7-3 with TRBJ2-1; maybe TRBD2 (6 bases). Trimming cost V 2 bases and J 3 bases, with 8 bases left between them. Germline lookup yields CDR1 SGHTA and CDR2 FQGTGA. The CDR3 loop spans 14 amino acids. CDR3 sequence: CASSLVGGYNEQFF. CDR3 nucleotides: TGTGCCAGCAGCTTAGTGGGGGGCTACAATGAGCAGTTCTTC.

This clonotype was counted only a few times. In DNA, the CDR3 is TGTGCCAGCAGTTCAGAATACCAGGGACAGCCCCAGCATTTT. Translated: CASSSEYQGQPQHF. This chain joins TRBV12-3 or TRBV12-4 and TRBJ1-5; TRBD1 is a possible D gene (5 bases). V lost 4 bases, J lost 7 bases, and 14 bases lay in between. The CDR3 length is 14 residues.

The chain couples TRBV5-4 to TRBJ2-7, with D possibly TRBD2 on 5 matching bases. V was pared by 0 bases and J by 0 bases, with 10 bases between. CDR1 SGHNT and CDR2 YYREEE come from the germline V gene (reference sequence). The CDR3 contains 15 residues. CDR3 sequence reads: CASSLDPGSSYEQYF. CDR3 sequence (DNA): TGTGCCAGCAGCTTGGACCCGGGGAGCTCCTACGAGCAGTACTTC.

The chain has TRBV28 and TRBJ1-1; no firm D call. The CDR3 is 15 amino acids. V lost 8 bases, J lost 8 bases, and 24 bases lay in between. Germline V lookup: CDR1 MDHEN, CDR2 SYDVKM. CDR3 coding DNA: TGTGCCAGCGTTAATCGGGGTGGCGGGAGGAAAGAAGCTTTCTTT. Its protein is CASVNRGGGRKEAFF.

This clonotype showed up just a few times. The rearrangement uses TRBV6-1 and TRBJ2-5; no clear D. Trimming took off 6 bases at V and 7 bases at J, with 9 bases between the two ends. There are 11 residues in the CDR3. CDR1 and CDR2 (germline): MNHNS, SASEGT. CDR3 sequence: CASSRLGTQYF. For the CDR3, the DNA is TGTGCCAGCAGCCGCTTGGGGACCCAGTACTTC.

This clonotype has only a few counts. This chain uses TRBV20-1 with TRBJ2-7, with D possibly TRBD2 on 6 matching bases. V lost 4 bases and J lost 0, with 10 bases in between. This CDR3 contains 13 residues. Germline V gene lookup returns CDR1 DFQATT and CDR2 SNEGSKA (reference sequence). The CDR3 sequence: CSAIPGSSYEQYF. CDR3 DNA: TGCAGTGCTATTCCCGGGAGCTCCTACGAGCAGTACTTC.

The chain has TRBV16 and TRBJ1-1; the match to TRBD1 covers 8 bases. The germline CDR1 and CDR2 sequences are KGHSY and FQNENV. This CDR3 spans 15 amino acids. J was trimmed by 4 bases and V by 4 bases; bases with no gene match: 8. CDR3 sequence: CASSPQTGVSTEAFF. In DNA form, the CDR3 reads TGTGCCAGCAGCCCCCAGACAGGGGTGAGCACTGAAGCTTTCTTT. The variable domain in full, completed from reference TRBV16 and TRBJ1-1, reads GEEVAQTPKHLVRGEGQKAKLYCAPIKGHSYVFWYQQVLKNEFKFLISFQNENVFDETGMPKERFSAKCLPNSPCSLEIQATKLEDSAVYFCASSPQTGVSTEAFFGQGTRLTVV.

V is TRBV5-5 and J is TRBJ2-7; possible D gene TRBD1, 6 bases. Germline lookup yields CDR1 SGHKS and CDR2 YYEKEE (reference sequence). The CDR3 length is 15 residues. Trimming pared 0 bases from V and 2 bases from J, leaving 12 bases between. The CDR3 coding sequence is TGTGCCAGCAGCTTGGCGACAGGTTTTGCCTACGAGCAGTACTTC. This gives the protein CASSLATGFAYEQYF.

This chain connects TRBV9 to TRBJ2-2; tentatively, D is TRBD2 (5 bases). The CDR3 has 14 residues. Germline V gives CDR1 SGDLS, CDR2 YYNGEE. Trimming cost V 0 bases and J 6 bases, with 9 bases left between them. The CDR3 DNA sequence: TGTGCCAGCAGCGTAGTCTCGCGGGCCGGGGAGCTGTTTTTT. It specifies CASSVVSRAGELFF.

This clonotype was observed at least ten times. The chain uses TRBV5-1 and TRBJ1-1; D perhaps matches TRBD1 (6 bases). The CDR3 loop spans 15 amino acids. The V end was cut by 4 bases, the J end by 5 bases, with 18 bases between. CDR1 is SGHRS and CDR2 is YFSETQ in the germline V gene. In DNA form, the CDR3 reads TGCGCCAGCAGCCCATATAGCTCAGGGGAGACTGAAGCTTTCTTT. Protein sequence: CASSPYSSGETEAFF.

The table lists this clonotype with a few counts. J is TRBJ1-2 and V is TRBV7-3; TRBD1 aligns across 7 bases. The CDR3 runs 13 residues. Germline trimming cut 5 bases from V and 8 bases from J; bases unmatched to any gene: 8. Germline V gene data show CDR1 as SGHTA and CDR2 as FQGTGA. CDR3 coding DNA: TGTGCCAGCAGCCCAGGGGGTGACACGGGCTACACCTTC. It encodes CASSPGGDTGYTF.